This TCR beta chain originates from a study of shared clonotypes between healthy human individuals. Genomic DNA per cell subset filled all wells of several immunoSEQ plates. The repertoire was sequenced with immunoSEQ multiplex PCR; TCRdb's copy has only in-frame clones and lacks some. The sample contains roughly 2.1 million clones, roughly 91% of which appear only once. Study-wide results and caveats: Generation probabilities of non-shared clonotypes were lower (relative to those shared by all four donors).

The CDR3 is 14 amino acids. Germline CDR1 MNHEY, CDR2 SMNVEV (reference sequence). V was trimmed by 7 bases and J by 0 bases, leaving 9 bases between them. Naive CD8 cells lacked CD45RO and underwent positive selection for CCR7, leaving out terminally differentiated effector memory CD45RA+ cells. Comment on this clone: Its antigen is unknown.

Input material: naive CD8+ T cells from PBMCs. The genes are TRBV27 and TRBJ1-4; D unclear. This clonotype was sampled from a man between 18 and 29 years old in good health. Some clones in this sample may be carry-over from other donors' samples. The CDR3 reads CASTDGATNEKLFF. CDR3 bases: TGTGCCAGCACCGACGGGGCAACTAATGAAAAACTGTTTTTT. The full variable domain, in which reference TRBV27 and TRBJ1-4 provide the parts outside the CDR3, is EAQVTQNPRYLITVTGKKLTVTCSQNMNHEYMSWYRQDPGLGLRQIYYSMNVEVTDKGDVPEGYKVSRKEKRNFPLILESPSPNQTSLYFCASTDGATNEKLFFGSGTQLSVL.